This T cell receptor beta chain was found in a study of T-cell reconstitution after alpha-beta-depleted transplantation in children. Whole-study results and caveats: Expanded graft clones, several hundred of them, were reportedly the source of alpha-beta T cells about two months after transplant. T cells produced anew were the main source of T-cell counts and diversity one year after transplant.

Construction of the TCRbeta library involved unique molecular identifiers. One entry per CDR3 protein, called by TCRdb with MiXCR from the PCR reads. This sample yields around 180,000 distinct CDR3 sequences, of which around 10% are seen a single time; roughly an eighth belongs to the top ten. Germline V gene data show CDR1 as SGHRS and CDR2 as YFSETQ. The length of the CDR3 is 13 residues. V lost 0 bases and J 4 bases, leaving 5 bases between the germline ends. This clonotype was counted at least ten times. The antigen is unknown. The source is a boy between 2 and 10 years old with acute myeloid leukemia, due to receive a stem cell transplant. Sequenced material: PBMCs, taken before TCRalphabeta/CD19-depleted stem cell transplant. The chain is built from TRBV5-1 and TRBJ2-1; D not certain. CDR3 residues: CASSLGPYNEQFF. The CDR3 DNA reads as TGCGCCAGCAGCTTGGGGCCATACAATGAGCAGTTCTTC.